A single T cell receptor (beta chain) is shown here with its context. This entry is derived from a study of blood T cell repertoires in COVID-19. J lost 6 bases, V lost 4 bases, and 13 bases had no gene match. Germline V gene sequence: CDR1 SGHRS, CDR2 YFSETQ. The CDR3 is made up of 17 amino acids. The repertoire was sequenced with immunoSEQ multiplex PCR; TCRdb's copy has only in-frame clones and lacks some. This sample has fewer than 250,000 clones; approximately 86% occur once, and the top ten carry roughly 5%. Sequencing was performed on peripheral blood. This TCR came from a human donor in a cohort sampled during active COVID-19. The J gene is TRBJ2-2, the V gene TRBV5-1, with 9 bases lining up with TRBD2. CDR3 sequence reads: CASSPAVAGELAGELFF. DNA of the CDR3: TGCGCCAGCAGCCCAGCGGTAGCGGGAGAACTCGCCGGGGAGCTGTTTTTT.